Presented here are 16 T cell receptor beta chains from one specimen sequenced in a study of CD8+ T cells in alopecia areata. RNA, once extracted, was reverse transcribed into cDNA for use as the sequencing template. The repertoire was sequenced with immunoSEQ multiplex PCR; TCRdb's copy has only in-frame clones and lacks some. The sample gives about 270,000 clones, 60% of which show up once; 0.93% is in the top ten. Documented treatment: oral pan-JAK inhibitor, 5-10 mg twice daily. Sequenced material: CD4+ T cells sorted from blood, taken around week 54, from a patient treated with tofacitinib. Source of these receptors: a human donor with alopecia areata.

This clone was seen a few times. The chain couples TRBV29-1 to TRBJ2-5; 7 bases are shared with TRBD2. CDR3 length: 13 residues. CDR1 SQVTM and CDR2 ANQGSEA come from the germline V gene. V shed 5 bases, J shed 0 bases, and the junction held 3 bases outside the gene matches. The DNA of the CDR3 is TGCAGCGTTTCCGGGACTAACCAAGAGACCCAGTACTTC. It translates to CSVSGTNQETQYF.

This clone was counted only a few times. The J gene is TRBJ2-2, the V gene TRBV30, with D hard to call. Trimming shortened V by 4 bases and J by 3 bases, and 6 bases separated the two germline ends. The CDR3 is 12 residues long. Germline loops: CDR1 GTSNPN, CDR2 SVGIG (reference sequence). The CDR3 DNA reads as TGTGCCTGGAAACCGGACACCGGGGAGCTGTTTTTT. Translated: CAWKPDTGELFF. Full variable domain (missing parts from reference TRBV30 and TRBJ2-2): SQTIHQWPATLVQPVGSPLSLECTVEGTSNPNLYWYRQAAGRGLQLLFYSVGIGQISSEVPQNLSASRPQDRQFILSSKKLLLSDSGFYLCAWKPDTGELFFGEGSRLTVL.

J is TRBJ1-6 and V is TRBV6-5, with unresolved D. Trimming cost V 7 bases and J 2 bases, with 9 bases left between them. Germline V CDR1 and CDR2: MNHEY, SVGAGI. The length of the CDR3 is 14 residues. The CDR3 nucleotides are TGTGCCAGCAATGAGGCTACCTATAATTCACCCCTCCACTTT. Translated: CASNEATYNSPLHF.

The V and J genes are TRBV4-3 and TRBJ2-5, with 8 bases matching TRBD2. Germline CDR1 and CDR2: LGHNA and YSLEER. V was pared by 0 bases and J by 5 bases, with 20 bases of the junction left unmatched. The CDR3 runs 20 residues. CDR3 sequence (DNA): TGCGCCAGCAGCCAAGACCCCCCCGCGGGGGGCCTGTCGAGAGGGGAGACCCAGTACTTC. Translated: CASSQDPPAGGLSRGETQYF.

The rearrangement links TRBV9 to TRBJ1-6, with a possible D match to TRBD1 (6 bases). Deletions cut 0 bases from V and 8 bases from J, with 9 bases between. Germline CDR1 and CDR2: SGDLS and YYNGEE. The CDR3 consists of 14 residues. CDR3 loop: CASSVGQGYSPLHF. The DNA of the CDR3 is TGTGCCAGCAGCGTAGGTCAGGGGTATTCACCCCTCCACTTT.

This clone came up a few times. The genes are TRBV27 and TRBJ2-5; tentatively, D is TRBD1 (8 bases). The V gene's germline CDR1 is MNHEY and CDR2 SMNVEV (reference sequence). The V end lost 4 bases, the J end lost 5 bases, and 17 bases lay between the germline ends. The CDR3 contains 15 residues. The CDR3 DNA sequence: TGTGCCAGCAGTTCTCGGGGGGCAGGGGGCGAGACCCAGTACTTC. It yields the protein CASSSRGAGGETQYF.

The chain recombines TRBV30 with TRBJ2-7; D is uncertain. The CDR3 totals 12 residues. With 2 bases removed from V and 3 bases from J, the gap between germline ends came to 8 bases. Germline CDR1 reads GTSNPN; CDR2 reads SVGIG (reference sequence). CDR3 in DNA: TGTGCCTGGAGTCCCCAGAGCTACGAGCAGTACTTC. This codes for CAWSPQSYEQYF.

In its sample, this clone was seen a few times. The chain uses TRBV15 and TRBJ2-5; D is unresolved. Germline loops: CDR1 LNHNV, CDR2 YYDKDF (reference sequence). V shed 0 bases and J shed 4 bases, with 6 bases lying between them. The CDR3 runs 13 residues. The CDR3 DNA sequence: TGTGCCACCAGCAGAGATCTAATAGAGACCCAGTACTTC. Protein product: CATSRDLIETQYF.

J is TRBJ1-2 and V is TRBV6-5; D uncertain. CDR1 is MNHEY, CDR2 SVGAGI, per germline. V was shortened by 6 bases and J by 3 bases, with 11 bases between the two germline ends. The length of the CDR3 is 13 residues. The CDR3 DNA reads as TGTGCCAGCAGCCCCGGGAGCCACTATGGCTACACCTTC. Amino acid sequence: CASSPGSHYGYTF.

J is TRBJ2-3 and V is TRBV30, with D tentatively TRBD2 (5 bases). The CDR3 loop spans 14 amino acids. V shed 4 bases and J shed 1 base, with 12 bases lying between them. Germline CDR1 GTSNPN, CDR2 SVGIG (reference sequence). The CDR3 nucleotides are TGTGCCTGGACGCGGGTACGGGGCACAGATACGCAGTATTTT. Its translation is CAWTRVRGTDTQYF.

This chain joins TRBV4-3 and TRBJ2-7; tentative D call: TRBD1 (6 bases). V was pared by 0 bases and J by 10 bases, with 16 bases between. The CDR3 is made up of 14 amino acids. From germline, CDR1 is LGHNA and CDR2 YSLEER. The CDR3 is CASSQEGRAGEQYF. DNA of the CDR3: TGCGCCAGCAGCCAAGAAGGCAGAGCAGGGGAACAGTACTTC.

J is TRBJ2-1 and V is TRBV27; 13 nucleotides agree with TRBD2. This CDR3 has 15 residues. Trimming took 6 bases from V and 8 from J; bases not matched to a gene: 7. Germline CDR1 reads MNHEY; CDR2 reads SMNVEV (reference sequence). In nucleotides, the CDR3 is TGTGCCAGCAGACCGGGACTAGCGGGGAGGGATGAGCAGTTCTTC. It encodes CASRPGLAGRDEQFF.

The genes are TRBV5-1 and TRBJ2-2; 8 bases map to TRBD1. The V segment lost 4 bases and the J segment 6 bases; nucleotides outside the gene matches: 8. This CDR3 comprises 15 residues. Looked up from germline, CDR1 is SGHRS and CDR2 is YFSETQ. In DNA, the CDR3 is TGCGCCAGCAGCCCTTGGGACAGGAGGGCCGGGGAGCTGTTTTTT. This codes for CASSPWDRRAGELFF.

In its sample, this clone was seen a few times. The chain combines TRBV5-6 with TRBJ2-7; D unclear. Trimming took off 5 bases at V and 5 bases at J, with 14 bases between the two ends. The CDR3 runs to 13 residues. Germline CDR1 reads SGHDT; CDR2 reads YYEEEE. The CDR3 DNA sequence: TGTGCCAGCAGTCTCCGAGTTAATCACGAGCAGTACTTC. Amino acids: CASSLRVNHEQYF.

V gene TRBV5-1 combines with J gene TRBJ1-4, with 8 positions matching TRBD1. The length of the CDR3 is 14 residues. Trimming removed 4 bases from V and 6 bases from J; junction bases left unmatched: 5. Germline V CDR1 and CDR2: SGHRS, YFSETQ. The CDR3 is CASSPTGEYEKLFF. In nucleotides, the CDR3 is TGCGCCAGCAGCCCGACAGGGGAGTATGAAAAACTGTTTTTT.

The sample holds one count of this clone. The CDR3 is CSVRTSGSSYEQYF. DNA for the CDR3: TGCAGCGTTCGGACTAGCGGAAGCTCCTACGAGCAGTACTTC. The V and J genes are TRBV29-1 and TRBJ2-7; 10 bases are a match to TRBD2. After removal of 5 bases from V and 0 bases from J, the junction contained 4 bases not matched to a gene. The CDR3 runs to 14 residues. Germline CDR1 is SQVTM and CDR2 is ANQGSEA.